This entry lists 27 T cell receptor beta chains sequenced from one sample in a study of OX40 agonist ivuxolimab in advanced cancers. TCRdb's copy holds only in-frame clones and misses some; the assay was immunoSEQ multiplex PCR. The sample lists about 26,000 clones, around 82% occurring once. The source was CD4+ or CD8+ T cells sorted from blood, collected in a trial of the OX40 agonist ivuxolimab. Receptor source: an adult with an advanced solid tumor such as melanoma, head and neck, liver or kidney cancer.

The chain is built from TRBV27 and TRBJ1-2; tentatively, D is TRBD1 (5 bases). The V gene's germline CDR1 is MNHEY and CDR2 SMNVEV (reference sequence). V dropped 6 bases and J dropped 1 base, with 12 bases sitting between them. CDR3 length: 14 amino acids. The DNA of the CDR3 is TGTGCCAGCAGCGAGGGGTGGGGTAACTATGGCTACACCTTC. This translates into CASSEGWGNYGYTF.

This clone has just a few counts. V gene TRBV4-1 combines with J gene TRBJ1-1; 7 nucleotides line up with TRBD1. Trimming took 4 bases from V and 7 from J; bases not matched to a gene: 12. The CDR3 extends over 15 amino acids. Germline lookup yields CDR1 MGHRA and CDR2 YSYEKL. For the CDR3, the DNA is TGCGCCAGCAGCCCGCCGGGGCAGGGGGTGGGTGAAGCTTTCTTT. It specifies CASSPPGQGVGEAFF.

The sample holds one count of this clone. This chain uses TRBV6-1 with TRBJ2-7; TRBD2 is a possible D gene (5 bases). V gave up 6 bases and J gave up 3 bases, with 9 bases separating them. This CDR3 comprises 12 residues. CDR1 is MNHNS and CDR2 is SASEGT in the germline V gene. The CDR3 DNA is TGTGCCAGCAGCGGGGATTTCTACGAGCAGTACTTC. Translation: CASSGDFYEQYF.

In DNA, the CDR3 is TGTGCCAGTTTAGCCGGGACTCGCACCTACGAGCAGTACTTC. The encoded protein is CASLAGTRTYEQYF. V gene TRBV2 combines with J gene TRBJ2-7, with a possible D match to TRBD2 (6 bases). The CDR3 totals 14 residues. V lost 9 bases to trimming and J lost 2 bases, with 17 bases between them. The germline CDR1 and CDR2 sequences are SNHLY and FYNNEI.

V is TRBV7-8 and J is TRBJ1-1; TRBD1 matches 8 bases. This CDR3 comprises 16 residues. V shed 4 bases and J 0 bases; nucleotides not matched to a gene: 7. Germline V lookup: CDR1 SGHVS, CDR2 FQNEAQ. The CDR3 bases are TGTGCCAGCAGCTCCGGACAGGGAATCATGAACACTGAAGCTTTCTTT. Translation gives CASSSGQGIMNTEAFF.

This clone was picked up a small number of times. The chain has TRBV7-9 and TRBJ1-5, with 8 bases fitting TRBD1. Germline CDR1 is SEHNR and CDR2 is FQNEAQ (reference sequence). Trimming removed 5 bases from V and 7 bases from J; junction bases left unmatched: 7. This CDR3 is 14 amino acids long. The CDR3 loop is CASSPTGAIQPQHF. The DNA for the CDR3 is TGTGCCAGCAGCCCGACAGGGGCAATCCAGCCCCAGCATTTT.

This clone was seen only once. CDR3: CASSLYRNTEAFF. The CDR3 coding sequence is TGTGCCAGCAGCCTCTACAGGAACACTGAAGCTTTCTTT. J is TRBJ1-1 and V is TRBV6-5; D uncertain. The CDR3 is 13 residues long. In germline, CDR1 is MNHEY, CDR2 SVGAGI. Trimming shortened V by 6 bases and J by 1 base, and 9 bases separated the two germline ends.

The genes are TRBV9 and TRBJ1-4; D remains ambiguous. Trimming stripped 0 bases from V and 3 bases from J, with 9 bases between. The CDR3 extends over 15 amino acids. Germline lookup yields CDR1 SGDLS and CDR2 YYNGEE. DNA of the CDR3: TGTGCCAGCAGCGTAGAGGGCAGGCCTAATGAAAAACTGTTTTTT. Residues: CASSVEGRPNEKLFF.

The rearrangement joins TRBV19 to TRBJ2-1, with 9 bases that match TRBD1. Germline trimming cut 5 bases from V and 3 bases from J; bases unmatched to any gene: 5. The germline CDR1 and CDR2 sequences are LNHDA and SQIVND (reference sequence). This CDR3 has 15 residues. The CDR3 sequence: CASSFPGQGYNEQFF. CDR3 nucleotides: TGTGCCAGTAGTTTCCCGGGACAGGGCTACAATGAGCAGTTCTTC.

The V call is TRBV7-8, the J call TRBJ1-2, with 9 nucleotides matching TRBD1. Germline-derived CDR1 and CDR2 are SGHVS and FQNEAQ. V shed 5 bases, J shed 4 bases, and the junction held 8 bases outside the gene matches. The CDR3 length is 15 residues. CDR3: CASSPGTGKSYGYTF. In nucleotides, the CDR3 is TGTGCCAGCAGCCCAGGGACAGGGAAATCCTATGGCTACACCTTC.

V usage is TRBV9 and J usage is TRBJ2-1; no definite D call. The CDR3 covers 14 residues. Germline V lookup: CDR1 SGDLS, CDR2 YYNGEE. The V end was cut by 0 bases, the J end by 7 bases, with 11 bases between. The CDR3 is CASSVVGGGNEQFF. CDR3 bases: TGTGCCAGCAGCGTAGTGGGTGGTGGGAATGAGCAGTTCTTC.

This clone was counted a single time. The chain employs TRBV6-5 and TRBJ1-1, with 9 bases matching TRBD1. The CDR3 is 15 amino acids. The J segment lost 0 bases and the V segment lost 6 bases, leaving 5 bases of the junction unmatched. From germline, CDR1 is MNHEY and CDR2 SVGAGI. In DNA form, the CDR3 reads TGTGCCAGCAGAACAGGGGGCGGAATGAACACTGAAGCTTTCTTT. Protein sequence: CASRTGGGMNTEAFF.

V is TRBV7-3 and J is TRBJ1-1; 8 nucleotides match TRBD1. CDR1 is SGHTA and CDR2 is FQGTGA in the germline V gene. The length of the CDR3 is 13 residues. Trimming at V came to 5 bases and at J to 6 bases, leaving 5 bases not matched to a gene. The CDR3 nucleotides are TGTGCCAGCAGCCCCGGGACAGGCGCTGAAGCTTTCTTT. It translates to CASSPGTGAEAFF.

This sequence joins TRBV4-1 and TRBJ2-5; 11 bases map to TRBD1. The trim removed 3 bases at V and 5 bases at J, leaving 8 bases unmatched. From germline, CDR1 is MGHRA and CDR2 YSYEKL. The CDR3 covers 16 residues. CDR3 in amino acids: CASSHLGQGVGETQYF. In DNA, the CDR3 is TGCGCCAGCAGCCACCTGGGACAGGGGGTTGGCGAGACCCAGTACTTC.

This clone is medium-sized by share. The J gene is TRBJ1-1, the V gene TRBV6-5, with 8 bases lining up with TRBD1. CDR3 length: 13 amino acids. Looked up from germline, CDR1 is MNHEY and CDR2 is SVGAGI. With 11 bases clipped from V and 5 bases from J, the junction kept 10 bases outside the gene matches. CDR3 region: CASKPGQVTEAFF. The CDR3 DNA reads as TGTGCCTCTAAACCGGGACAGGTAACTGAAGCTTTCTTT.

This rearrangement joins TRBV5-4 to TRBJ1-2; possible D gene TRBD1, 6 bases. Trimming cost V 4 bases and J 3 bases, with 19 bases left between them. This CDR3 is 16 amino acids long. The germline gives CDR1 SGHNT, CDR2 YYREEE (reference sequence). The CDR3 here is CASSPGVGGGYYGYTF. DNA for the CDR3: TGTGCCAGCAGCCCAGGTGTAGGGGGAGGTTACTATGGCTACACCTTC.

The chain couples TRBV4-1 to TRBJ2-4; D gene unclear. The length of the CDR3 is 12 residues. V lost 0 bases and J lost 15, with 12 bases in between. Germline CDR1 and CDR2: MGHRA and YSYEKL. This CDR3 reads CASSQDLGHLYF. The CDR3 DNA sequence: TGCGCCAGCAGCCAAGATCTGGGTCATCTGTACTTC.

J is TRBJ2-7 and V is TRBV14; unclear D gene. V lost 5 bases and J lost 6, with 14 bases in between. CDR1 SGHDN and CDR2 FVKESK come from the germline V gene. The CDR3 is 13 residues long. As DNA, the CDR3 is TGTGCCAGCAGCTTGAGCCCTAATACCGAGCAGTACTTC. Translation gives CASSLSPNTEQYF. Together with reference TRBV14 and TRBJ2-7, the CDR3 gives the full variable domain: EAGVTQFPSHSVIEKGQTVTLRCDPISGHDNLYWYRRVMGKEIKFLLHFVKESKQDESGMPNNRFLAERTGGTYSTLKVQPAELEDSGVYFCASSLSPNTEQYFGPGTRLTVT.

The count of this clone is one. The J gene is TRBJ2-3, the V gene TRBV5-8, with D perhaps TRBD2 (6 bases). CDR3 length: 13 amino acids. V shed 4 bases and J shed 4 bases, with 10 bases lying between them. Per germline, CDR1 SGHTS and CDR2 YDEGEE. CDR3 loop: CASSTWGADTQYF. CDR3 sequence (DNA): TGTGCCAGCAGCACCTGGGGGGCAGATACGCAGTATTTT.

CDR3 residues: CASSESGQGYTEAFF. CDR3 in DNA: TGTGCCAGCAGTGAGTCGGGACAGGGGTACACTGAAGCTTTCTTT. The gene calls are TRBV2 and TRBJ1-1; 10 bases agree with TRBD1. CDR1 SNHLY and CDR2 FYNNEI come from the germline V gene. This CDR3 region has 15 residues. The trim removed 3 bases at V and 3 bases at J, leaving 4 bases unmatched.

The DNA of the CDR3 is TGTGCCAGCAGTTCTCCGAATTCACCCCTCCACTTT. This codes for CASSSPNSPLHF. The rearrangement links TRBV14 to TRBJ1-6; D ambiguous. The ends were cut back, 6 bases at V and 7 bases at J, with 7 bases in the middle. The CDR3 spans 12 residues. From germline, CDR1 is SGHDN and CDR2 FVKESK.

This clone occurred a few times. The V gene is TRBV6-5, the J gene TRBJ1-1, with D unresolved. This CDR3 region has 12 residues. V lost 6 bases and J lost 1, with 6 bases in between. Looked up from germline, CDR1 is MNHEY and CDR2 is SVGAGI. This chain's CDR3 is CASRHPNTEAFF. The CDR3 DNA is TGTGCCAGCAGGCACCCGAACACTGAAGCTTTCTTT.

The J gene is TRBJ1-2, the V gene TRBV4-1, with D possibly matching TRBD1 (5 bases). Germline CDR1 and CDR2: MGHRA and YSYEKL. Trimming cost V 4 bases and J 3 bases, with 24 bases left between them. This CDR3 region has 18 residues. CDR3 region: CASSLPSGGGGEDYGYTF. CDR3 nucleotide sequence: TGCGCCAGCAGCCTCCCATCGGGAGGTGGGGGGGAGGACTATGGCTACACCTTC.

This chain joins TRBV6-5 and TRBJ1-3, with a possible D match to TRBD1 (5 bases). This CDR3 contains 14 residues. The V gene's germline CDR1 is MNHEY and CDR2 SVGAGI. V was cut by 6 bases and J by 0 bases, with 9 bases left in between. The CDR3 DNA reads TGTGCCAGCAGACAGGAGAGCTCTGGAAACACCATATATTTT. It specifies CASRQESSGNTIYF.

J is TRBJ1-6 and V is TRBV11-2; D gene uncertain. Deletions cut 5 bases from V and 0 bases from J, with 5 bases between. The CDR3 sequence is 14 residues long. Germline V CDR1 and CDR2: SGHAT, FQNNGV. CDR3 sequence: CASSASSYNSPLHF. DNA for the CDR3: TGTGCCAGCAGCGCGAGCTCCTATAATTCACCCCTCCACTTT.

V is TRBV5-1 and J is TRBJ1-4, with 9 bases matching TRBD1. V dropped 4 bases and J dropped 5; count of bases not matched to a gene: 9. CDR3 length: 16 amino acids. Germline CDR1 is SGHRS and CDR2 is YFSETQ. The CDR3 reads CASSLRLGQGNEKLFF. The CDR3 DNA reads as TGCGCCAGCAGCCTGCGGTTGGGACAGGGCAATGAAAAACTGTTTTTT.

This clone was seen just once. The chain uses TRBV19 and TRBJ2-5; D is perhaps TRBD1 (6 bases). The CDR3 is made up of 13 amino acids. Germline V gives CDR1 LNHDA, CDR2 SQIVND (reference sequence). Trimming took off 6 bases at V and 5 bases at J, with 13 bases between the two ends. The CDR3 reads CASSPTGLETQYF. The CDR3 bases are TGTGCCAGTAGCCCGACAGGCTTGGAGACCCAGTACTTC.